This T cell receptor beta chain was sequenced during a study of OX40 agonist ivuxolimab in advanced cancers. General study points: Near-lowest levels of clonal expansion characterized partial responders at 0.1-3.0 mg/kg.

Repertoires were generated with immunoSEQ multiplex PCR, while TCRdb's copy carries only in-frame clones and drops some. The repertoire includes 60,000 to 70,000 clones, around 93% of them detected once, and about an eighth sits in the top ten. Trimming removed 4 bases from V and 1 base from J; junction bases left unmatched: 7. CDR3 size: 16 residues. The germline CDR1 and CDR2 sequences are SGHRS and YFSETQ. Concerning this clone: Its antigen is still unknown.

The material was CD4+ or CD8+ T cells sorted from blood, obtained in a trial of the OX40 agonist ivuxolimab. The sequence derives from an adult with an advanced solid tumor such as melanoma, head and neck, liver or kidney cancer. The chain joins TRBV5-1 to TRBJ2-5; 10 bases are a match to TRBD1. CDR3: CASSPGTGDVQETQYF. The CDR3 DNA sequence: TGCGCCAGCAGCCCGGGGACAGGGGATGTCCAAGAGACCCAGTACTTC.